The clone carrying this T cell receptor beta chain ranks as medium-sized (0.01 to 0.1%). Its antigen is unidentified. V lost 5 bases and J 7 bases, leaving 9 bases between the germline ends. This CDR3 has 12 amino acids. Germline V gene sequence: CDR1 SGHVS, CDR2 FNYEAQ. The data belong to a study of spatial heterogeneity in lung cancer. Study-wide results and caveats: Blood carried ubiquitous expanded tumor TCRs more at resection than follow-up.

All TCR cDNA molecules were individually tagged with a unique molecular identifier. MiXCR, applied by TCRdb to the 5' RACE reads, yields one record per CDR3 protein. The top ten hold approximately 25% of the sample, which has some 40,000 distinct CDR3 sequences, 4% to 6% seen once. Time point: sample taken at primary tumor resection. From tumor, nontumor lung or frozen PBMC, whole RNA was taken unsorted for sequencing. Samples came from around 70 TRACERx patients with untreated early-stage lung cancer. This chain joins TRBV7-6 and TRBJ2-1; D remains unclear. Sample: PBMCs, taken at surgery. This clonotype was sampled from a female donor with early-stage non-small cell lung cancer. The CDR3 DNA follows: TGTGCCAGCAGCCTTCTTGCGAATGAGCAGTTCTTC. Residues: CASSLLANEQFF.